This record looks at one T cell receptor beta chain sequence and its context. This clone was observed a handful of times. What this receptor recognizes is not known. One end of the junction varies from germline; a read error may be responsible. The donors were healthy, HIV-negative adults with no recently reported acute infections or vaccinations. Every donor was a Caucasian adult living in Nashville, Tennessee, USA. CD4+ T cells were enriched by magnetic negative selection; naive cells were then positively selected on CD45RA, and the negative fraction formed the memory subset. After blood collection by leukapheresis, PBMCs were isolated using Ficoll-Histopaque density gradient centrifugation and then cryopreserved in the vapor phase of liquid nitrogen. Purity and quantity of every magnetically sorted T cell population were checked by analytical flow cytometry. Genomic DNA was isolated from every sorted fraction and measured by UV absorbance on a Nanodrop 2000c.

The CDR3 contains 13 residues, cysteine and phenylalanine counted. Only CDR3 DNA remains: 39 bases, in frame from the first base. CDR1 MNHNS and CDR2 SASEGT are derived from the germline V gene. The sample comes from a study of shared clonotypes between healthy human individuals (dated by TCRdb to 2018 to 2020). Notes on the research overall: Two women and three men aged 18 to 49 years were included in the cohort. For each donor, three plates each were used for CD4 naive and CD4 memory, two plates were used for CD8 naive, and one plate was used for CD8 memory. To estimate repertoire size and how much clonotype sharing occurs between individuals, the study deeply sequenced the blood TCR repertoires of five or six healthy adults. Libraries were prepared and TCR repertoires were sequenced by different laboratories using diverse techniques, in order to increase sequencing depth and limit assay-specific biases. Each donor's leukapheresis produced roughly between about 0.9 and 9.5 billion PBMCs.

The full study reports these points: When a few donors were compared, the shared fraction of clonotypes was about 5.5% for naive CD4, 3.5% for naive CD8, 2.3% for memory CD4, and about 0.36% for memory CD8. Because the study included a small number of donors, the genetic and exposure-history diversity represented was limited. Larger estimated clonotype richness was generally found for naive subsets than for memory subsets. Sampling was limited to blood, and TCR repertoires in tissue likely differ from TCR repertoires in blood. Compared with non-shared clonotypes, the clonotypes found in all four sorted-subset donors had higher generation probabilities. Pairwise subsampling indicated that sequencing depth was expected to affect the degree of clonotype sharing among donors. Incomplete sequencing was indicated by rarefaction of sorted-subset datasets, despite the large sequencing depth.

Using the deep immunoSEQ assay, TCR CDR3 regions were amplified from genomic DNA by multiplex PCR. For each cell subset, the extracted genomic DNA was distributed evenly across all wells of several immunoSEQ 96-well plates, and each plate served as one replicate. For sorted subsets, 200 to 250 ng genomic DNA, equal to 30,000 or so T cell genomes, was loaded into each replicate PCR. Purified libraries were quantified with a Qubit 3.0 fluorometer, sized on a Bioanalyzer 2100, and re-quantified with the KAPA Library Quantification kit. A separate single-read 150-cycle Illumina NextSeq 550 flow cell was used to sequence each immunoSEQ 96-well plate. The published analysis was carried out like this. Because the immunoSEQ output held only junctional sequences and lacked quality scores, the filtering could not match the filtering applied to full-length reads. To assign V/J genes and CDR3, sequences were annotated against IMGT germline references using PyIR, a Python wrapper for IgBLAST v1.9. Any read was removed if the V/J assignment was weak (E-value above 1e-6), the CDR3 was missing, or the read contained stop codons, out-of-frame junctions, or ambiguous translated residues. V3J clonotypes were defined as sequences sharing an identical inferred V gene, J gene, and CDR3 amino acid sequence. The percentage overlap between two repertoires was calculated by dividing the number of shared unique clonotypes by the size of the smaller repertoire. RTK rarefaction, the Chao1 estimator, and Recon v2.1 estimates of unobserved clonotypes were used to assess repertoire richness. Generation probabilities for all TCRbeta clonotypes obtained by the gDNA method from a handful of donors were computed using OLGA. TCRdb retrieved this table from immuneACCESS and kept in-frame rearrangements only. Not all clones are present; in checked studies, unresolved V genes account for under half, and no reason is known for the remainder. V and J calls plus clone size are reproduced from that table; the DNA served to infer D and trimming. For this sample there are about 180,000 clones; 85% to 95% appear just once. The ten biggest clones cover more than 0.065% of the sample.

The receptor was isolated from a woman aged 25-40 years in good health. The sequenced sample consisted of naive CD4+ T cells sorted from blood. Interpreted using the paper, the cell subset or site label stands for: CD45RA+ positively selected. The rearrangement combines TRBV6-1 with TRBJ2-7; TRBD2 agrees with 7 junctional bases. The CDR3 protein is CGSSLAVPYEQYF. The bases read TGTGGCAGCAGCCTAGCGGTCCCCTACGAGCAGTACTTC.